This TCR beta chain was identified in a study of OX40 agonist ivuxolimab in advanced cancers. Study information: Ivuxolimab, an antibody that agonizes OX40 (CD134), was administered to the patients. Age averaged 60 years (range about 23 to 85), and roughly 82% were male. Study conclusions and caveats: Partial responders dosed at 0.1-3.0 mg/kg displayed clonal expansion ranking among the lowest.

Germline lookup yields CDR1 MNHEY and CDR2 SVGAGI. J was trimmed by 4 bases and V by 5 bases; bases with no gene match: 7. CDR3 length: 15 residues. Assay used: immunoSEQ multiplex PCR; TCRdb lists only in-frame clones, some missing. The sample contains some 75,000 clones, approximately 85% of which appear only once. Blood specimens came from baseline, cycle 4 day 1, and cycle 7 day 1. On this clone: No antigen is known for it.

This clonotype was sampled from an adult with an advanced solid tumor such as melanoma, head and neck, liver or kidney cancer. The chain combines TRBV6-5 with TRBJ2-2, with 7 bases lining up with TRBD1. The material sequenced was CD4+ or CD8+ T cells sorted from blood, taken in a trial of the OX40 agonist ivuxolimab. The CDR3 sequence is CASSTGAQVTGELFF. Here the CDR3 DNA reads TGTGCCAGCAGTACAGGGGCGCAAGTCACCGGGGAGCTGTTTTTT.